This T cell receptor beta chain was sequenced during a study of blood T cell repertoires in COVID-19. Overall study: Material from acute and convalescent COVID-19 was sourced from the United States, Italy and Spain. Sources were T cells, B-cell-depleted T cells, or PBMCs; the material itself was cDNA or gDNA.

Germline CDR1 and CDR2: LGHDT and YNNKEL (reference sequence). The CDR3 length is 16 residues. Trimming removed 3 bases from V and 1 base from J, with 16 bases in between. TCRdb's table, derived via immunoSEQ multiplex PCR, lists solely in-frame clones and lacks some. The table includes roughly 130,000 clones, around 80% detected once. The V gene is TRBV3-1 (or the pseudogene TRBV3-2), the J gene TRBJ2-7, with a weak D call TRBD1 (6 bases). This clonotype was obtained from a man in his 70s with acute or convalescent COVID-19. Sequences were obtained from peripheral blood. CDR3 residues: CASSQTPGVESYEQYF. The CDR3 nucleotides are TGTGCCAGCAGCCAGACCCCAGGGGTCGAATCCTACGAGCAGTACTTC.